Listed below are T cell receptor beta chains from one sample, sequenced in a study of shared clonotypes between healthy human individuals. Profiling relied on immunoSEQ multiplex PCR, and the TCRdb table lists in-frame clones only, not all of them. The sample carries roughly 2.6 million clones, just over 90% recorded once. Source material: naive CD4+ T cells sorted from blood. Receptors originate from a man aged 18 to 30 in good health. Each CDR3 is given with its conserved first and last residue. The D gene is left open where the match is weak.

V	length	D	J	CDR3	DNA
TRBV6-5	16	TRBD1	TRBJ2-7	CASSYWGQGSGYEQYF	TGTGCCAGCAGTTACTGGGGACAGGGAAGCGGCTACGAGCAGTACTTC
TRBV28	15	TRBD1	TRBJ1-5	CASSSQATGGEPQHF	TGTGCCAGCAGTTCCCAAGCGACAGGGGGGGAGCCCCAGCATTTT
TRBV7-2	12	TRBD1	TRBJ2-7	CASSRDRLEQYF	TGTGCCAGCAGCCGGGACAGGCTCGAGCAGTACTTC
TRBV30	14	-	TRBJ1-2	CAWRRPGGEGYYTF	TGTGCCTGGAGACGACCCGGGGGGGAGGGGTACTACACCTTC
TRBV10-3	15	-	TRBJ2-7	CASRPPGLLSYEQYF	TGTGCCAGCAGACCCCCCGGACTACTCTCCTACGAGCAGTACTTC
TRBV5-1	15	-	TRBJ2-5	CASSLGPGGEETQYF	TGCGCCAGCAGCTTGGGTCCAGGTGGGGAAGAGACCCAGTACTTC
TRBV6-4	15	-	TRBJ2-6	CASSPRTAGANVLTF	TGTGCCAGCAGCCCCCGGACAGCGGGGGCCAACGTCCTGACTTTC
TRBV5-4	15	TRBD1	TRBJ2-7	CASSWPGQGSYEQYF	TGTGCCAGCAGCTGGCCGGGACAGGGCTCCTACGAGCAGTACTTC
TRBV14	15	-	TRBJ1-2	CASSPSLLGYYGYTF	TGTGCCAGCAGCCCCTCCCTCTTGGGGTACTATGGCTACACCTTC
TRBV30	15	TRBD2	TRBJ2-7	CAWSSGLAGGYEQYF	TGTGCCTGGAGTTCGGGACTAGCGGGAGGTTACGAGCAGTACTTC
TRBV6-6	16	-	TRBJ1-5	CASSPRGGPSNQPQHF	TGTGCCAGCAGTCCACGGGGGGGACCTAGCAATCAGCCCCAGCATTTT
TRBV4-1	15	TRBD1	TRBJ2-7	CASSQLGQGEDEQYF	TGCGCCAGCAGCCAACTTGGACAGGGGGAGGACGAGCAGTACTTC
TRBV2	14	TRBD2	TRBJ2-3	CASSELAGGDTQYF	TGTGCCAGCAGTGAACTAGCGGGCGGGGATACGCAGTATTTT
TRBV6-6	12	-	TRBJ2-1	CASSKRKDEQFF	TGTGCCAGCAGTAAGCGTAAGGATGAGCAGTTCTTC
TRBV11-1	16	TRBD2	TRBJ2-1	CASSLAISGGYNEQFF	TGTGCCAGCAGCTTAGCAATTAGCGGGGGCTACAATGAGCAGTTCTTC
TRBV19	14	TRBD1	TRBJ2-7	CASSDRGRSYEQYF	TGTGCCAGTAGTGACAGGGGTCGGTCCTACGAGCAGTACTTC
TRBV19	15	-	TRBJ2-7	CASSESVLYSYEQYF	TGTGCCAGTAGTGAAAGTGTACTTTACTCCTACGAGCAGTACTTC
TRBV9	16	-	TRBJ2-1	CASSVAGKGGNNEQFF	TGTGCCAGCAGCGTAGCTGGGAAGGGGGGGAACAATGAGCAGTTCTTC
TRBV30	11	-	TRBJ1-2	CAWSVEGVNTF	TGTGCCTGGAGTGTAGAAGGGGTCAACACCTTC
TRBV4-3	16	-	TRBJ2-3	CASSQETLSSTDTQYF	TGCGCCAGCAGCCAAGAGACACTTTCTTCCACAGATACGCAGTATTTT
TRBV5-1	17	-	TRBJ1-6	CASSPGRERAINSPLHF	TGCGCCAGCAGCCCTGGCAGGGAAAGGGCCATTAATTCACCCCTCCACTTT
TRBV18	14	-	TRBJ1-5	CASSQEDRSQPQHF	TGTGCCAGCTCCCAGGAAGACAGGAGTCAGCCCCAGCATTTT
TRBV5-6	15	TRBD2	TRBJ2-1	CASSFLAGDYNEQFF	TGTGCCAGCAGCTTCTTAGCGGGAGATTACAATGAGCAGTTCTTC
TRBV19	17	-	TRBJ1-6	CASRTLGTYTYNSPLHF	TGTGCCAGTAGGACCCTCGGCACATATACCTATAATTCACCCCTCCACTTT
TRBV12-5	14	-	TRBJ1-1	CASVGQYMNTEAFF	TGTGCTAGTGTTGGACAGTACATGAACACTGAAGCTTTCTTT
TRBV6-6	13	-	TRBJ2-5	CASRLSGQETQYF	TGTGCCAGCAGACTAAGTGGTCAAGAGACCCAGTACTTC
TRBV18	15	-	TRBJ2-2	CASSPPAGESGELFF	TGTGCCAGCTCCCCCCCGGCAGGGGAGAGCGGGGAGCTGTTTTTT
TRBV4-1	13	-	TRBJ2-5	CASSLYSQETQYF	TGCGCCAGCAGCCTCTATTCTCAAGAGACCCAGTACTTC